This TCR beta chain was identified during a study of PD-1 blockade in mismatch repair-deficient tumors. Unmatched junction bases numbered 8, after V lost 2 bases and J lost 3 bases. Germline CDR1 is SGHKS and CDR2 is YYEKEE (reference sequence). CDR3 length: 15 amino acids. Some clones are missing from TCRdb's copy, which holds only in-frame ones; the method was immunoSEQ multiplex PCR. The sample has some 120,000 clones, roughly 90% seen once. The sequence derives from an adult with mismatch repair-deficient cancer. The material was peripheral blood, obtained approximately 73 weeks after starting pembrolizumab. The chain joins TRBV5-5 to TRBJ2-7; TRBD2 matches 7 bases. In DNA form, the CDR3 reads TGTGCCAGCAGCTTTCCAAGCGGGGCGGTCTACGAGCAGTACTTC. Translation gives CASSFPSGAVYEQYF.